The clone carrying this TCR beta chain was recorded at least ten times. Its specificity is not known. These data are taken from a study of early T cells in non-severe SARS-CoV-2 infection. Points from the study as a whole: The VDJdb matching leaned toward anti-spike CD8 responses and overlooked private and CD4 specificities.

Unique molecular identifiers were attached to individual cDNA molecules. TCRdb fed the 5' RACE reads into MiXCR, producing one record per CDR3 protein. The data hold approximately 50,000 distinct CDR3 sequences, with around 8% observed a single time. The ends lost 2 bases at V and 6 bases at J; junction bases unmatched: 1. In germline, CDR1 is SGHRS, CDR2 YFSETQ. The CDR3 totals 12 residues. The chain employs TRBV5-1 and TRBJ1-2, with 7 bases aligning to TRBD1. This sequence was found in an adult who was a healthcare worker with PCR-confirmed SARS-CoV-2 infection or an uninfected control (not recorded which). Sequencing was done on a sample of whole blood. The DNA for the CDR3 is TGCGCCAGCAGCTTCGGACAGGATGGCTACACCTTC. This encodes CASSFGQDGYTF.